This T cell receptor beta chain comes out of a study of CD8+ T cells in alopecia areata. This CDR3 is 12 amino acids long. Germline CDR1 and CDR2: SQVTM and ANQGSEA. Trimming removed 2 bases from V and 1 base from J, with 5 bases in between. In each case, RNA was isolated and then reverse transcribed into cDNA as the sequencing template. Using immunoSEQ multiplex PCR, the repertoire was profiled, and TCRdb retains in-frame clones only, with some absent. The sample yields 110,000 or so clones, over 60% seen once. Input material: CD4+ T cells sorted from blood. This chain connects TRBV29-1 to TRBJ1-1, with D unclear. The source of this sequence is a human donor in good health. CDR3 amino acids: CSVEFGNTEAFF. As DNA, the CDR3 is TGCAGCGTTGAATTTGGGAACACTGAAGCTTTCTTT.